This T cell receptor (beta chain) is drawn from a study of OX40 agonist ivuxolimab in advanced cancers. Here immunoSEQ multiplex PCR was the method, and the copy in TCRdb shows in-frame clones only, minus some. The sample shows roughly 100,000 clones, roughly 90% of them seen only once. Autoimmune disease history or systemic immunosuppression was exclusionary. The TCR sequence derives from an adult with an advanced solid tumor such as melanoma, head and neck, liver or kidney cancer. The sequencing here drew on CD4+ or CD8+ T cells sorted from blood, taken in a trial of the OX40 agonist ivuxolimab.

The CDR3 spells CASSHWGTGELFF. CDR3 coding DNA: TGTGCCAGCAGCCATTGGGGTACCGGGGAGCTGTTTTTT. This rearrangement joins TRBV13 to TRBJ2-2; D ambiguous. The V end was cut by 5 bases, the J end by 5 bases, with 9 bases between. Germline loops: CDR1 PRHDT, CDR2 FYEKMQ (reference sequence). This CDR3 is 13 amino acids long.